The 32 T cell receptor beta chains below all came from one sample that was sequenced in a study of blood T cell repertoires in COVID-19. Generated by immunoSEQ multiplex PCR, the TCRdb table keeps only in-frame clones and is missing some. Among 55,000 to 85,000 clones, about 90% were seen once, and the ten largest hold roughly 12%. Material: peripheral blood. Every receptor here comes from a human donor in a cohort sampled during active COVID-19.

The V call is TRBV6-5, the J call TRBJ2-5, with TRBD2 matching 10 bases. The CDR3 has 15 amino acids. The germline gives CDR1 MNHEY, CDR2 SVGAGI. With V trimmed by 5 bases and J by 1 base, 4 bases remained unmatched. As DNA, the CDR3 is TGTGCCAGCAGTCGCCGGACTAGCGGCCAAGAGACCCAGTACTTC. Translated, it gives CASSRRTSGQETQYF.

The chain links TRBV5-1 to TRBJ2-1, with D perhaps TRBD2 (6 bases). Germline-derived CDR1 and CDR2 are SGHRS and YFSETQ. V was pared by 4 bases and J by 4 bases, with 12 bases between. This CDR3 is 14 amino acids long. The CDR3 coding sequence is TGCGCCAGCAGCCCCGAAGGGAGGTACAATGAGCAGTTCTTC. The encoded protein is CASSPEGRYNEQFF.

The chain combines TRBV4-2 with TRBJ2-7; 9 nucleotides align to TRBD1. This CDR3 is built from 16 residues. Germline V gene data show CDR1 as LGHNA and CDR2 as YNFKEQ. The trim removed 3 bases at V and 2 bases at J, leaving 8 bases unmatched. The CDR3 sequence: CASSQTGTGNPYEQYF. DNA for the CDR3: TGTGCCAGCAGCCAGACCGGGACAGGGAACCCCTACGAGCAGTACTTC.

The CDR3 sequence is CASSSLAGGRIKETQYF. The CDR3 bases are TGTGCCAGCAGCTCCCTAGCGGGGGGTCGAATAAAAGAGACCCAGTACTTC. V is TRBV11-2 and J is TRBJ2-5, with 11 bases that match TRBD2. Germline CDR1 reads SGHAT; CDR2 reads FQNNGV. J was trimmed by 3 bases and V by 4 bases; bases with no gene match: 10. The CDR3 runs 17 residues.

The chain links TRBV9 to TRBJ2-7; D perhaps matches TRBD2 (6 bases). The germline CDR1 and CDR2 sequences are SGDLS and YYNGEE. The ends were cut back, 4 bases at V and 2 bases at J, with 16 bases in the middle. The CDR3 covers 15 residues. The CDR3 is CASSPQGRETYEQYF. The CDR3 nucleotides are TGTGCCAGCAGCCCTCAGGGACGGGAGACCTACGAGCAGTACTTC.

J is TRBJ1-4 and V is TRBV11-2; 9 nucleotides match TRBD1. In germline, CDR1 is SGHAT, CDR2 FQNNGV. V lost 5 bases and J lost 8; bases outside the gene matches: 6. The CDR3 loop spans 14 amino acids. The CDR3 region has the DNA TGTGCCAGCAGCCCGGGACAGGGTGAAGAAAAACTGTTTTTT. It specifies CASSPGQGEEKLFF. Using reference TRBV11-2 and TRBJ1-4 for the parts outside the CDR3, the full variable domain is EAGVAQSPRYKIIEKRQSVAFWCNPISGHATLYWYQQILGQGPKLLIQFQNNGVVDDSQLPKDRFSAERLKGVDSTLKIQPAKLEDSAVYLCASSPGQGEEKLFFGSGTQLSVL.

The V gene is TRBV25-1, the J gene TRBJ2-3; D remains ambiguous. The CDR3 spans 11 residues. V lost 5 bases to trimming and J lost 5 bases, with 5 bases between them. Germline CDR1 reads MGHDK; CDR2 reads SYGVNS. The CDR3 here is CASSPKDTQYF. CDR3 in DNA: TGTGCCAGCAGTCCCAAAGATACGCAGTATTTT. The whole variable domain, remainder taken from reference TRBV25-1 and TRBJ2-3, is EADIYQTPRYLVIGTGKKITLECSQTMGHDKMYWYQQDPGMELHLIHYSYGVNSTEKGDLSSESTVSRIRTEHFPLTLESARPSHTSQYLCASSPKDTQYFGPGTRLTVL.

V is TRBV10-3 and J is TRBJ2-6, with TRBD1 as a possible D gene (7 bases). The CDR3 contains 20 residues. The germline V gene encodes CDR1 ENHRY and CDR2 SYGVKD. Trimming pared 3 bases from V and 1 base from J, leaving 22 bases between. DNA of the CDR3: TGTGCCATCAGTGATCCAATTGGTCAGGGGGGCCCATCTGGGGCCAACGTCCTGACTTTC. Protein product: CAISDPIGQGGPSGANVLTF.

The chain couples TRBV2 to TRBJ2-7; D is possibly TRBD2 (6 bases). Germline V gene lookup returns CDR1 SNHLY and CDR2 FYNNEI. V lost 5 bases, J lost 6 bases, and 17 bases lay in between. The CDR3 sequence is 14 residues long. The CDR3 DNA follows: TGTGCCAGCAGTCAAATCCATGTGGGACTCGAGCAGTACTTC. It encodes CASSQIHVGLEQYF.

The chain uses TRBV12-3 or TRBV12-4 and TRBJ1-5; D gene unclear. Trimming removed 4 bases from V and 6 bases from J, with 4 bases in between. The CDR3 consists of 11 residues. The CDR3 protein is CASSSGQPQHF. The CDR3 DNA reads as TGTGCCAGCAGTTCCGGTCAGCCCCAGCATTTT.

The V and J genes are TRBV11-2 and TRBJ2-2, with 11 nucleotides matching TRBD2. V shed 8 bases and J 6 bases; nucleotides not matched to a gene: 17. CDR1 is SGHAT, CDR2 FQNNGV, per germline. The CDR3 runs 18 residues. CDR3 sequence reads: CASEKTSGVAFFPGELFF. The CDR3 DNA follows: TGTGCCAGCGAAAAGACTAGCGGGGTAGCCTTTTTCCCCGGGGAGCTGTTTTTT.

The genes are TRBV20-1 and TRBJ1-1; D is uncertain. From germline, CDR1 is DFQATT and CDR2 SNEGSKA (reference sequence). CDR3 length: 11 residues. V lost 2 bases and J 7 bases, leaving 8 bases between the germline ends. The CDR3 bases are TGCAGTGCTAGATTGTCGGGTGAAGCTTTCTTT. It encodes CSARLSGEAFF.

This chain uses TRBV6-2 or TRBV6-3 with TRBJ1-5; D is perhaps TRBD1 (5 bases). The germline CDR1 and CDR2 sequences are MNHEY and SVGEGT. Trimming took off 6 bases at V and 1 base at J, with 19 bases between the two ends. The CDR3 is 17 amino acids. The CDR3 DNA is TGTGCCAGCAGCCTAAGGGGCTCCTGGAGCAGCAATCAGCCCCAGCATTTT. Protein sequence: CASSLRGSWSSNQPQHF.

J is TRBJ1-1 and V is TRBV30; perhaps TRBD1 as D (5 bases). V lost 8 bases to trimming and J lost 2 bases, with 12 bases between them. The germline gives CDR1 GTSNPN, CDR2 SVGIG (reference sequence). The CDR3 runs to 12 residues. This chain's CDR3 is CAGRQINTEAFF. The CDR3, as DNA: TGTGCCGGAAGACAGATTAACACTGAAGCTTTCTTT.

The chain joins TRBV27 to TRBJ1-1, with 7 nucleotides matching TRBD1. The CDR3 sequence is 14 residues long. V shed 6 bases and J 5 bases; nucleotides not matched to a gene: 9. Per the germline V gene, CDR1 is MNHEY and CDR2 is SMNVEV (reference sequence). CDR3 bases: TGTGCCAGCAGGCCGGGACAGTGGCAGACTGAAGCTTTCTTT. Protein: CASRPGQWQTEAFF.

The gene calls are TRBV10-2 and TRBJ1-5, with 7 bases identical to TRBD1. Germline trimming cut 7 bases from V and 7 bases from J; bases unmatched to any gene: 10. Germline loops: CDR1 WSHSY, CDR2 SAAADI. The CDR3 consists of 14 residues. CDR3 sequence: CASTKYRGEQPQHF. Written as DNA, the CDR3 is TGCGCCAGCACCAAATACAGGGGCGAGCAGCCCCAGCATTTT.

The chain has TRBV3-1 (or the pseudogene TRBV3-2) and TRBJ1-1; possibly TRBD1 for D (6 bases). Deletions cut 0 bases from V and 1 base from J, with 12 bases between. Germline V gene sequence: CDR1 LGHDT, CDR2 YNNKEL (reference sequence). CDR3 length: 16 residues. DNA of the CDR3: TGTGCCAGCAGCCAAGATGGGGGGGGCTCGAACACTGAAGCTTTCTTT. This gives the protein CASSQDGGGSNTEAFF.

The chain employs TRBV5-4 and TRBJ2-5; 10 bases line up with TRBD2. In germline, CDR1 is SGHNT, CDR2 YYREEE (reference sequence). The CDR3 runs to 15 residues. Losses at the gene ends were 3 bases for V and 1 base for J; bases not matched to a gene: 3. The CDR3 protein is CASSYGLAAQETQYF. In nucleotides, the CDR3 is TGTGCCAGCAGCTACGGACTAGCGGCCCAAGAGACCCAGTACTTC.

The V call is TRBV7-2, the J call TRBJ1-5, with D perhaps TRBD1 (6 bases). Germline V gives CDR1 SGHTA, CDR2 FQGNSA. V was cut by 6 bases and J by 7 bases, with 13 bases left in between. The CDR3 contains 13 residues. The CDR3 DNA reads TGTGCCAGCAGTTCAGACAGGTTCCAGCCCCAGCATTTT. Translation gives CASSSDRFQPQHF.

V gene TRBV7-2 combines with J gene TRBJ1-2; possibly TRBD1 for D (5 bases). This CDR3 has 13 residues. The germline CDR1 and CDR2 sequences are SGHTA and FQGNSA. Deletions cut 4 bases from V and 4 bases from J, with 10 bases between. The CDR3 here is CASSSGDSYGYTF. The CDR3 DNA is TGTGCCAGCAGCTCGGGGGATAGCTATGGCTACACCTTC.

This sequence joins TRBV19 and TRBJ2-7; 7 bases map to TRBD1. Germline V gene sequence: CDR1 LNHDA, CDR2 SQIVND (reference sequence). The trim removed 6 bases at V and 3 bases at J, leaving 5 bases unmatched. The CDR3 length is 13 residues. The CDR3 DNA is TGTGCCAGTAGCCCGGGACAGAACTACGAGCAGTACTTC. Translated, it gives CASSPGQNYEQYF.

The chain uses TRBV4-1 and TRBJ1-2, with D hard to call. This CDR3 is 15 amino acids long. V shed 1 base and J shed 2 bases, with 11 bases lying between them. From germline, CDR1 is MGHRA and CDR2 YSYEKL. The CDR3 spells CASSQVVMRNYGYTF. The CDR3 coding sequence is TGCGCCAGCAGCCAAGTAGTAATGAGGAACTATGGCTACACCTTC.

The chain employs TRBV7-7 and TRBJ2-1; 10 bases line up with TRBD1. The trim removed 2 bases at V and 2 bases at J, leaving 9 bases unmatched. Germline V CDR1 and CDR2: SSHAT, FNYEAQ (reference sequence). This CDR3 comprises 18 residues. Here the CDR3 DNA reads TGTGCCAGCAGCTTACGGCTTCCGGGACAGGGGACCTACAATGAGCAGTTCTTC. It specifies CASSLRLPGQGTYNEQFF.

This clone showed up just once. The chain couples TRBV4-1 to TRBJ2-3; weak D call: TRBD2 (6 bases). Between the trimmed V and J ends, which lost 2 bases and 3 bases, there was a span of 15 bases. The CDR3 covers 16 residues. CDR1 and CDR2 (germline): MGHRA, YSYEKL. DNA of the CDR3: TGCGCCAGCAGCCAATTGCCGTCTGGGGGGACAGATACGCAGTATTTT. It specifies CASSQLPSGGTDTQYF.

The V gene is TRBV10-3, the J gene TRBJ1-2; 7 nucleotides align to TRBD1. The CDR3 loop spans 14 amino acids. With V trimmed by 4 bases and J by 4 bases, 6 bases remained unmatched. The germline V gene encodes CDR1 ENHRY and CDR2 SYGVKD. The CDR3 sequence is CAISAPGQTYGYTF. The CDR3 region has the DNA TGTGCCATCAGTGCCCCGGGACAGACCTATGGCTACACCTTC.

CDR3: CASGLLGPNQPQHF. The CDR3 coding sequence is TGTGCTAGTGGTTTGCTAGGCCCCAATCAGCCCCAGCATTTT. The chain is built from TRBV12-5 and TRBJ1-5; D gene ambiguous. Germline V gives CDR1 LGHNT, CDR2 FRNRAP. The V end lost 2 bases, the J end lost 3 bases, and 8 bases lay between the germline ends. CDR3 size: 14 residues.

The chain carries TRBV7-6 and TRBJ1-2; TRBD1 matches at 7 bases. The V gene end was trimmed by 4 bases and the J gene end by 8 bases; junction bases not matched to a gene: 13. CDR3 length equals 15 residues. In germline, CDR1 is SGHVS, CDR2 FNYEAQ. The CDR3 DNA reads as TGTGCCAGCAGCTCAAATACCGACAGGGCGCGAGGCTACACCTTC. Encoded protein: CASSSNTDRARGYTF.

This clone showed up just a few times. The rearrangement joins TRBV5-5 to TRBJ1-5, with 8 bases fitting TRBD1. Losses at the gene ends were 3 bases for V and 3 bases for J; bases not matched to a gene: 11. The CDR3 contains 17 residues. Germline V gene data show CDR1 as SGHKS and CDR2 as YYEKEE (reference sequence). The CDR3 is CASSSFGQGAFNQPQHF. The CDR3 nucleotides are TGTGCCAGCAGCTCTTTTGGACAGGGCGCCTTCAATCAGCCCCAGCATTTT.

The rearrangement uses TRBV11-2 and TRBJ2-7; 11 nucleotides align to TRBD2. The length of the CDR3 is 17 residues. Germline assignment: CDR1 SGHAT and CDR2 FQNNGV. V lost 0 bases to trimming and J lost 6 bases; unmatched junction nucleotides: 10. The CDR3: CASSLDPSGGSRAEQYF. In DNA form, the CDR3 reads TGTGCCAGCAGCTTAGATCCTAGCGGGGGGTCTCGTGCCGAGCAGTACTTC.

The chain has TRBV6-2 or TRBV6-3 and TRBJ2-1, with 8 bases fitting TRBD2. The germline V gene has CDR1 MNHEY and CDR2 SVGEGT. After removal of 3 bases from V and 9 bases from J, the junction contained 10 bases not matched to a gene. CDR3 length: 15 residues. CDR3 in DNA: TGTGCCAGCAGTTATGGGCGGGGGGCGGTCGGTGAGCAGTTCTTC. Translated, it gives CASSYGRGAVGEQFF.

A note on this clone: Different DNA sequences within this sample yield the same CDR3. The rearrangement uses TRBV2 and TRBJ2-1; unclear D gene. The CDR3 runs to 15 residues. Germline assignment: CDR1 SNHLY and CDR2 FYNNEI. Trimming took 6 bases from V and 6 from J, leaving 18 bases between them. This chain's CDR3 is CASRALAAASNEQFF. CDR3 DNA sequence: TGTGCCAGCAGAGCCCTTGCGGCAGCGTCCAATGAGCAGTTCTTC.

The chain couples TRBV27 to TRBJ2-1; D is uncertain. This CDR3 is 13 amino acids long. Germline V gives CDR1 MNHEY, CDR2 SMNVEV (reference sequence). The ends were cut back, 5 bases at V and 4 bases at J, with 9 bases in the middle. CDR3 loop: CASSPVPYNEQFF. CDR3 coding DNA: TGTGCCAGCAGTCCGGTCCCGTACAATGAGCAGTTCTTC.